These 8 T cell receptor beta chains were sequenced from one sample in a study of T cell repertoires in cytomegalovirus infection. For these receptors, no antigen is known. TCRdb fed the reads into MiXCR, producing one record per CDR3 protein. In the table there are about 160,000 distinct CDR3 sequences, 20% to 25% of which are singletons. The material was CD8+ T cells from cultured PBMCs, obtained from culture after CMV antigen stimulation. The origin of the receptors is a human donor in good health (CMV status not recorded). Some clones in this sample may be carry-over from other donors' samples.

This clonotype has just a few counts. Written as DNA, the CDR3 is TGTGCCAGTAGTACCCTACTAGCGGGGGGGTCTTTTTCGGGCGATGAGCAGTTCTTC. It encodes CASSTLLAGGSFSGDEQFF. The chain is built from TRBV19 and TRBJ2-1; the match to TRBD2 covers 13 bases. This CDR3 is built from 19 residues. CDR1 and CDR2 from the germline V gene are LNHDA and SQIVND (reference sequence). The V gene end was trimmed by 4 bases and the J gene end by 8 bases; junction bases not matched to a gene: 17. The full variable domain, its missing parts supplied by reference TRBV19 and TRBJ2-1, is DGGITQSPKYLFRKEGQNVTLSCEQNLNHDAMYWYRQDPGQGLRLIYYSQIVNDFQKGDIAEGYSVSREKKESFPLTVTSAQKNPTAFYLCASSTLLAGGSFSGDEQFFGPGTRLTVL.

This clonotype was seen more than once but under ten times. The chain has TRBV7-2 and TRBJ2-1; D remains ambiguous. CDR3 length equals 14 residues. Germline values: CDR1 SGHTA, CDR2 FQGNSA. Trimming removed 5 bases from V and 6 bases from J, with 14 bases in between. The CDR3 DNA sequence: TGTGCCAGCAGCCCGCCCGCCTTGGGCAATGAGCAGTTCTTC. Translated: CASSPPALGNEQFF.

This clonotype has only a few counts. J is TRBJ2-2 and V is TRBV4-1; TRBD2 is a possible D gene (5 bases). V was cut by 1 base and J by 4 bases, with 16 bases left in between. The germline gives CDR1 MGHRA, CDR2 YSYEKL. The CDR3 runs to 17 residues. The CDR3 DNA follows: TGCGCCAGCAGCCAAGCAGCGGCCGGAGAAGGCACCGGGGAGCTGTTTTTT. It codes for CASSQAAAGEGTGELFF.

The chain employs TRBV6-2 or TRBV6-3 and TRBJ1-5, with 9 bases lining up with TRBD1. Germline V CDR1 and CDR2: MNHEY, SVGEGT. After removal of 7 bases from V and 1 base from J, the junction contained 5 bases not matched to a gene. The CDR3 is 15 amino acids. CDR3 in amino acids: CASKRDRASNQPQHF. CDR3 DNA: TGTGCCAGCAAGCGGGACAGGGCAAGCAATCAGCCCCAGCATTTT.

The V and J genes are TRBV7-2 and TRBJ2-1, with a tentative D call TRBD1 (6 bases). The CDR3 covers 14 residues. Trimming removed 3 bases at V and 8 bases at J, with 14 bases between. The V gene's germline CDR1 is SGHTA and CDR2 FQGNSA. CDR3 nucleotide sequence: TGTGCCAGCAGCTTGGTTCAGGGGCTTGATGAGCAGTTCTTC. It codes for CASSLVQGLDEQFF.

This clonotype was seen only a few times. V usage is TRBV7-2 and J usage is TRBJ1-1, with D unclear. This CDR3 has 14 amino acids. Germline V gene data show CDR1 as SGHTA and CDR2 as FQGNSA. Trimming pared 7 bases from V and 0 bases from J, leaving 12 bases between. The CDR3 DNA is TGTGCCAGCATCGACGGGTTTTTGAACACTGAAGCTTTCTTT. Its translation is CASIDGFLNTEAFF. Full variable domain (outside the CDR3, taken from reference TRBV7-2 and TRBJ1-1): GAGVSQSPSNKVTEKGKDVELRCDPISGHTALYWYRQSLGQGLEFLIYFQGNSAPDKSGLPSDRFSAERTGGSVSTLTIQRTQQEDSAVYLCASIDGFLNTEAFFGQGTRLTVV.

The V and J genes are TRBV5-6 and TRBJ1-2; D remains unclear. The V and J ends lost 3 bases and 4 bases respectively, with 13 bases between them. Germline V gene sequence: CDR1 SGHDT, CDR2 YYEEEE. The CDR3 runs 14 residues. CDR3 bases: TGTGCCAGCAGCTCCCCCTTAGGCTTCTATGGCTACACCTTC. Translating gives CASSSPLGFYGYTF.

The J gene is TRBJ1-5, the V gene TRBV10-3; D may be TRBD1 (6 bases). CDR3 length equals 13 residues. V shed 10 bases and J shed 2 bases, with 12 bases lying between them. The germline V gene has CDR1 ENHRY and CDR2 SYGVKD. CDR3 region: CATQGIRNQPQHF. The CDR3 DNA reads TGTGCCACCCAGGGGATACGCAATCAGCCCCAGCATTTT.